One sample yielded the 17 T cell receptor beta chains listed below, sequenced in a study of blood T cell repertoires in COVID-19. The assay was immunoSEQ multiplex PCR, and TCRdb's table has in-frame clones only and misses some. This sample carries more than 250,000 clones, less than 90% of them seen once, and the ten largest clones take over 4.5%. Material for sequencing was peripheral blood. Receptors originate from a man in his 60s who had recovered from COVID-19.

The V gene is TRBV24-1, the J gene TRBJ2-3; 7 bases line up with TRBD1. Losses at the gene ends were 4 bases for V and 2 bases for J; bases not matched to a gene: 8. This CDR3 is 16 amino acids long. Germline V gene sequence: CDR1 KGHDR, CDR2 SFDVKD. CDR3 in DNA: TGTGCCACCAGTGACCGCAATACAGGGGTCACAGATACGCAGTATTTT. This sequence encodes CATSDRNTGVTDTQYF.

V is TRBV4-2 and J is TRBJ2-1; 7 bases align to TRBD2. The germline gives CDR1 LGHNA, CDR2 YNFKEQ. CDR3 size: 17 residues. V lost 4 bases and J lost 7; bases outside the gene matches: 16. CDR3 protein: CASSPRLKGGPGNEQFF. The CDR3 DNA sequence: TGTGCCAGCAGCCCCCGCCTTAAGGGAGGGCCGGGGAATGAGCAGTTCTTC.

The V and J genes are TRBV2 and TRBJ2-3; 12 nucleotides match TRBD2. This CDR3 has 16 amino acids. Germline V CDR1 and CDR2: SNHLY, FYNNEI. The V segment lost 6 bases and the J segment 2 bases; nucleotides outside the gene matches: 6. The CDR3 protein is CASSLRTSGVTDTQYF. The CDR3 nucleotides read TGTGCCAGCAGCTTAAGGACTAGCGGGGTCACAGATACGCAGTATTTT.

The chain carries TRBV27 and TRBJ2-7, with TRBD2 matching over 8 bases. The germline gives CDR1 MNHEY, CDR2 SMNVEV (reference sequence). The CDR3 is 18 residues long. V was pared by 0 bases and J by 3 bases, with 13 bases of the junction left unmatched. This chain's CDR3 is CASSLSGLSGDPRYEQYF. CDR3 DNA: TGTGCCAGCAGTTTATCGGGACTTAGCGGGGACCCCCGCTACGAGCAGTACTTC.

V and J are TRBV7-8 and TRBJ2-7; 8 nucleotides match TRBD2. Trimming removed 5 bases from V and 3 bases from J; junction bases left unmatched: 6. Germline V gives CDR1 SGHVS, CDR2 FQNEAQ. The CDR3 spans 14 residues. CDR3 nucleotides: TGTGCCAGCAGCACGACTAGCGCGATCTACGAGCAGTACTTC. This encodes CASSTTSAIYEQYF.

CDR3 region: CASSVQGAGSPLHF. The CDR3 DNA follows: TGTGCCAGCAGTGTTCAGGGGGCTGGGTCACCCCTCCACTTT. The genes are TRBV2 and TRBJ1-6, with 8 nucleotides matching TRBD1. J lost 10 bases, V lost 4 bases, and 6 bases had no gene match. This CDR3 is 14 amino acids long. From germline, CDR1 is SNHLY and CDR2 FYNNEI.

The chain has TRBV12-5 and TRBJ2-1; tentatively, D is TRBD2 (5 bases). The germline CDR1 and CDR2 sequences are LGHNT and FRNRAP. The CDR3 sequence is 13 residues long. Trimming stripped 8 bases from V and 8 bases from J, with 16 bases between. CDR3 nucleotides: TGTGCTAGTTTTTACGGTGCAGCGGATGAGCAGTTCTTC. Its translation: CASFYGAADEQFF.

This chain links TRBV24-1 with TRBJ2-5, with D tentatively TRBD1 (5 bases). Germline loops: CDR1 KGHDR, CDR2 SFDVKD. This CDR3 has 14 residues. V was shortened by 4 bases and J by 1 base, with 9 bases between the two germline ends. The CDR3 DNA is TGTGCCACCAGTGACCATGGGGCCCAAGAGACCCAGTACTTC. It is translated as CATSDHGAQETQYF.

The J gene is TRBJ1-2, the V gene TRBV28; D uncertain. CDR1 MDHEN and CDR2 SYDVKM come from the germline V gene. V was trimmed by 2 bases and J by 4 bases, leaving 8 bases between them. The CDR3 runs to 13 residues. The CDR3 DNA sequence: TGTGCCAGCAGTTTACTCGCAGGCTATGGCTACACCTTC. Its translation is CASSLLAGYGYTF.

The chain has TRBV7-8 and TRBJ2-1; D might be TRBD2 (6 bases). Trimming took 1 base from V and 9 from J, leaving 13 bases between them. Per germline, CDR1 SGHVS and CDR2 FQNEAQ. The CDR3 is made up of 14 amino acids. The CDR3 loop reads CASSLGLESAEQFF. The CDR3 DNA is TGTGCCAGCAGCTTAGGACTAGAGTCGGCTGAGCAGTTCTTC.

The chain is built from TRBV7-9 and TRBJ1-3; 7 bases match TRBD1. Per the germline V gene, CDR1 is SEHNR and CDR2 is FQNEAQ (reference sequence). The CDR3 is 14 amino acids. V dropped 9 bases and J dropped 1; count of bases not matched to a gene: 6. CDR3 in amino acids: CARTGDESGNTIYF. Written as DNA, the CDR3 is TGTGCCAGAACAGGGGATGAATCTGGAAACACCATATATTTT.

The genes are TRBV11-3 and TRBJ2-1, with D perhaps matching TRBD1 (6 bases). V was clipped by 1 base and J by 6 bases, with 13 bases between them. The CDR3 consists of 15 residues. The germline CDR1 and CDR2 sequences are SGHNT and YENEEA. CDR3 DNA sequence: TGTGCCAGCAGCTTAGGTGGGGGCATCGGCAATGAGCAGTTCTTC. This codes for CASSLGGGIGNEQFF.

The CDR3 region is CATSRTSGGYHEQYF. The CDR3 DNA reads as TGTGCCACCAGCAGGACTAGCGGGGGGTACCACGAGCAGTACTTC. The chain has TRBV15 and TRBJ2-7; TRBD2 aligns across 13 bases. Germline lookup yields CDR1 LNHNV and CDR2 YYDKDF (reference sequence). The ends lost 3 bases at V and 5 bases at J; junction bases unmatched: 4. The CDR3 has 15 amino acids.

J is TRBJ2-7 and V is TRBV7-9; D might be TRBD1 (6 bases). Trimming removed 8 bases at V and 4 bases at J, with 12 bases between. This CDR3 is built from 12 residues. From germline, CDR1 is SEHNR and CDR2 FQNEAQ (reference sequence). CDR3 coding DNA: TGTGCCAGCGGGGACACTGAGTACGAGCAGTACTTC. Protein sequence: CASGDTEYEQYF. Drawing the rest from reference TRBV7-9 and TRBJ2-7, the complete variable domain is DTGVSQNPRHKITKRGQNVTFRCDPISEHNRLYWYRQTLGQGPEFLTYFQNEAQLEKSRLLSDRFSAERPKGSFSTLEIQRTEQGDSAMYLCASGDTEYEQYFGPGTRLTVT.

The chain uses TRBV6-5 and TRBJ2-4, with 14 bases fitting TRBD2. The germline V gene has CDR1 MNHEY and CDR2 SVGAGI. The V gene end was trimmed by 10 bases and the J gene end by 9 bases; junction bases not matched to a gene: 11. This CDR3 region has 15 residues. The CDR3 region is CATEGTSGSSSIQYF. The CDR3, as DNA: TGTGCCACCGAAGGGACTAGCGGGAGTAGTAGCATTCAGTACTTC.

The CDR3 DNA sequence: TGCAGCGCCAGAGACAGGGGCACTAATGAAAAACTGTTTTTT. Translating gives CSARDRGTNEKLFF. This chain links TRBV29-1 with TRBJ1-4; 8 nucleotides line up with TRBD1. Germline V lookup: CDR1 SQVTM, CDR2 ANQGSEA. V shed 7 bases, J shed 2 bases, and the junction held 6 bases outside the gene matches. There are 14 residues in the CDR3.

V gene TRBV11-3 combines with J gene TRBJ1-2; 8 nucleotides align to TRBD1. Germline V gene sequence: CDR1 SGHNT, CDR2 YENEEA. The length of the CDR3 is 15 residues. The V segment lost 5 bases and the J segment 8 bases; nucleotides outside the gene matches: 13. The CDR3 loop is CASSPGQGDGEGYTF. The CDR3 coding sequence is TGTGCCAGCAGCCCCGGACAGGGCGATGGTGAGGGCTACACCTTC.